The clone carrying this TCR beta chain was found many times. The sample comes from a study of CD8+ T cells in alopecia areata. Specified treatment: oral pan-JAK inhibitor, 5-10 mg twice daily. Both CD4+ and CD8+ T cells were separated by sorting PBMCs. Sequencing templates came from extracted RNA that was reverse transcribed into cDNA. Profiling relied on immunoSEQ multiplex PCR, and the TCRdb table lists in-frame clones only, not all of them. The sample holds 250,000 to 300,000 clones, over 45% seen once. Germline CDR1 is SGHVS and CDR2 is FNYEAQ. The length of the CDR3 is 14 residues. Trimming left V 0 bases short and J 1 base short, with 6 bases between.

The gene calls are TRBV7-6 and TRBJ1-1; D unresolved. The sequence came from a human donor with alopecia areata. Sequenced material: CD4+ T cells sorted from blood, taken at week 24, from a patient treated with tofacitinib. CDR3 bases: TGTGCCAGCAGCTTAGCAGGGCGGAACACTGAAGCTTTCTTT. This gives the protein CASSLAGRNTEAFF.